Below are 5 T cell receptor beta chains sequenced from a single sample in a study of CD8 T cells in ankylosing spondylitis. TCRdb redid the calling of the 5' RACE reads with MiXCR, one entry per CDR3 protein. The sample has fewer than 500,000 distinct CDR3 sequences, approximately 20% seen once. These receptors' antigens are unknown. Notes on the study in general: Characteristic, it appeared, of ankylosing spondylitis blood was a TCR beta motif of fewer than 10 highly homologous variants.

Source material: blood, either unsorted or a sorted T cell fraction (not recorded which). The receptor source for this set is a male donor with ankylosing spondylitis.

V usage is TRBV5-1 and J usage is TRBJ2-1; tentatively, D is TRBD1 (6 bases). The CDR3 is 14 amino acids. The germline CDR1 and CDR2 sequences are SGHRS and YFSETQ. Trimming left V 6 bases short and J 5 bases short, with 15 bases between. CDR3 bases: TGCGCCAGCAACGTACAGGGCCCCCACAATGAGCAGTTCTTC. It translates to CASNVQGPHNEQFF.

The table lists this clonotype with many counts. J is TRBJ2-3 and V is TRBV7-2; D unresolved. CDR1 is SGHTA, CDR2 FQGNSA, per germline. The CDR3 extends over 15 amino acids. The V end was cut by 1 base, the J end by 1 base, with 9 bases between. The chain's CDR3 is CASSLELRGTDTQYF. In DNA, the CDR3 is TGTGCCAGCAGCTTAGAGCTCAGAGGCACAGATACGCAGTATTTT.

The V and J genes are TRBV3-1 and TRBJ2-5; 7 nucleotides match TRBD1. CDR3 length: 15 amino acids. Germline V lookup: CDR1 LGHDT, CDR2 YNNKEL (reference sequence). Trimming cost V 3 bases and J 2 bases; bases outside gene matches: 6. As DNA, the CDR3 is TGTGCCAGCAGCCAGACCGGGACAGTTCAAGAGACCCAGTACTTC. This translates into CASSQTGTVQETQYF.

This clonotype was detected only once. The chain carries TRBV4-1 and TRBJ1-2, with D possibly being TRBD1 (6 bases). Trimming stripped 3 bases from V and 5 bases from J, with 16 bases between. This CDR3 spans 15 amino acids. Germline loops: CDR1 MGHRA, CDR2 YSYEKL. In nucleotides, the CDR3 is TGCGCCAGCAGCCAGGGGGACATCTCGGGGTATGGCTACACCTTC. Protein: CASSQGDISGYGYTF.

The CDR3 DNA sequence: TGCAGTGCTAGCCGCCCAACAGGGAGCACCGGGGTAGGTCAGCCCCAGCATTTT. It codes for CSASRPTGSTGVGQPQHF. The chain has TRBV20-1 and TRBJ1-5; tentatively, D is TRBD1 (6 bases). Germline lookup yields CDR1 DFQATT and CDR2 SNEGSKA (reference sequence). The CDR3 has 18 residues. V was pared by 3 bases and J by 6 bases, with 27 bases between.